The subject of this entry is one TCR beta chain. The sample belongs to a study of T cell responses to AZD1222 COVID-19 vaccine. Some second doses came at about 4 weeks and others at about 12 weeks; these were pooled. The method was immunoSEQ multiplex PCR; TCRdb's version includes in-frame clones alone and lacks a portion of them. The profile covers more than 150,000 clones, with 80% to 90% appearing a single time and roughly 9.1% taken by the ten largest. Sequences were derived from peripheral blood, sampled 28 days after the second AZD1222 dose. The clonotype originates from an adult who received the AZD1222 COVID-19 vaccine.

CDR3: CASSPGGGDTQYF. CDR3 DNA sequence: TGTGCCAGCAGCCCGGGCGGGGGAGATACGCAGTATTTT. The chain couples TRBV28 to TRBJ2-3; 7 bases align to TRBD2. Germline trimming cut 6 bases from V and 5 bases from J; bases unmatched to any gene: 5. The CDR3 length is 13 residues. Germline V CDR1 and CDR2: MDHEN, SYDVKM. The variable domain in full, completed from reference TRBV28 and TRBJ2-3, reads DVKVTQSSRYLVKRTGEKVFLECVQDMDHENMFWYRQDPGLGLRLIYFSYDVKMKEKGDIPEGYSVSREKKERFSLILESASTNQTSMYLCASSPGGGDTQYFGPGTRLTVL.